Below are 21 T cell receptor beta chains sequenced from a single sample in a study of CD8 T cell repertoires and HIV-1 epitope variants. These TCRs are of unknown antigen specificity. Measured with immunoSEQ multiplex PCR; TCRdb has only the in-frame clones, and not every one. The repertoire holds some 6,200 clones, with 60% to 75% as singletons. Sequencing was done on a sample of cultured CD8+ T cells derived from PBMCs. Receptor source: a male donor with HIV.

The rearrangement uses TRBV28 and TRBJ1-1, with 10 bases lining up with TRBD1. CDR1 is MDHEN, CDR2 SYDVKM, per germline. The CDR3 is 14 amino acids. V trimming: 7 bases; J trimming: 10 bases; junction bases outside the gene matches: 12. The CDR3 is CASINPGTGAIAFF. The CDR3 nucleotides are TGTGCCAGCATCAACCCCGGGACAGGGGCAATAGCTTTCTTT.

This chain uses TRBV27 with TRBJ1-2; a weak D match, TRBD1 (6 bases). Trimming left V 6 bases short and J 4 bases short, with 12 bases between. CDR1 and CDR2 (germline): MNHEY, SMNVEV (reference sequence). This CDR3 contains 13 residues. The CDR3 DNA reads as TGTGCCAGCAGGTCCGGACAGTTCTATGGCTACACCTTC. Translated: CASRSGQFYGYTF.

This chain connects TRBV30 to TRBJ2-7; D possibly matches TRBD1 or TRBD2 (5 bases each). The V gene's germline CDR1 is GTSNPN and CDR2 SVGIG (reference sequence). This CDR3 region has 13 residues. V lost 8 bases, J lost 2 bases, and 16 bases lay in between. CDR3 in amino acids: CALGGNPTYEQYF. The CDR3 nucleotides read TGTGCCCTTGGGGGTAACCCCACCTACGAGCAGTACTTC.

This clone has only a few counts. This chain joins TRBV15 and TRBJ1-1, with D possibly TRBD1 on 5 matching bases. Germline CDR1 and CDR2: LNHNV and YYDKDF (reference sequence). Deletions cut 0 bases from V and 3 bases from J, with 11 bases between. The CDR3 consists of 15 residues. DNA of the CDR3: TGTGCCACCAGCAGAGAGCAGGGCTATGACACTGAAGCTTTCTTT. This gives the protein CATSREQGYDTEAFF.

Only a few counts were recorded for this clone. The CDR3 bases are TGTGCCAGCAGTGACTACGGACAGCGCGACGAGCAGTACTTC. Protein product: CASSDYGQRDEQYF. V gene TRBV2 combines with J gene TRBJ2-7, with D possibly being TRBD1 (6 bases). The ends were cut back, 3 bases at V and 5 bases at J, with 14 bases in the middle. Germline CDR1 and CDR2: SNHLY and FYNNEI. The CDR3 sequence is 14 residues long.

This chain connects TRBV21-1 to TRBJ2-7; TRBD1 is the table's D call, not checked against the DNA. TRBV21-1 is a documented pseudogene. The CDR3 has 17 amino acids. The CDR3, as DNA: TGTGCCAGCAGCAAAGACCCGCGTACAGGGCCGCTCTACGAGCAGTACTTC. Its translation is CASSKDPRTGPLYEQYF.

The chain combines TRBV28 with TRBJ1-1; D is perhaps TRBD1 (6 bases). CDR1 is MDHEN and CDR2 is SYDVKM in the germline V gene. This CDR3 has 12 residues. Between the trimmed V and J ends, which lost 11 bases and 3 bases, there was a span of 13 bases. The chain's CDR3 is CALGGRYTEAFF. CDR3 in DNA: TGTGCCCTGGGGGGGCGGTACACTGAAGCTTTCTTT.

This clone was seen only a few times. V and J are TRBV2 and TRBJ2-7; 14 nucleotides match TRBD2. Germline CDR1 reads SNHLY; CDR2 reads FYNNEI. With V trimmed by 5 bases and J by 6 bases, 12 bases remained unmatched. The CDR3 totals 17 residues. The CDR3 is CASSTGLAGVGASEQYF. The CDR3 nucleotides are TGTGCCAGCAGTACGGGACTAGCGGGAGTGGGCGCCTCCGAGCAGTACTTC.

This clone has only one observation. The germline gene is not matched at one end of the junction; a read error may be the cause. The CDR3 protein is CVSRLPGQVENEQFF. Here the CDR3 DNA reads TGTGTCAGCAGACTTCCGGGACAGGTAGAAAATGAGCAGTTCTTC. This chain connects TRBV2 to TRBJ2-1, with 8 bases matching TRBD1. This CDR3 comprises 15 residues. Germline V gives CDR1 SNHLY, CDR2 FYNNEI.

This clone was counted between two and nine times. The rearrangement links TRBV27 to TRBJ1-2; 10 bases agree with TRBD1. J was trimmed by 8 bases and V by 5 bases; bases with no gene match: 8. Germline lookup yields CDR1 MNHEY and CDR2 SMNVEV (reference sequence). The CDR3 is made up of 14 amino acids. For the CDR3, the DNA is TGTGCCAGCAGTGCGACAGGGGGCTTTGGCGGCTACACCTTC. Amino acid sequence: CASSATGGFGGYTF.

The chain is built from TRBV6-1 and TRBJ2-7, with D unresolved. The CDR3 totals 14 residues. Per germline, CDR1 MNHNS and CDR2 SASEGT. The V and J ends lost 0 bases and 4 bases respectively, with 10 bases between them. The CDR3 loop reads CASSEARKGYEQYF. Written as DNA, the CDR3 is TGTGCCAGCAGTGAAGCGCGGAAAGGGTACGAGCAGTACTTC.

Relative to its sample, this clone is medium-sized. V usage is TRBV19 and J usage is TRBJ1-5; D uncertain. This CDR3 comprises 13 residues. Germline CDR1 is LNHDA and CDR2 is SQIVND (reference sequence). Trimming shortened V by 1 base and J by 9 bases, and 10 bases separated the two germline ends. The CDR3 DNA reads as TGTGCCAGTAGTATAGTTCCGGAGGGGCCCCAGCATTTT. Translated, it gives CASSIVPEGPQHF.

The chain has TRBV27 and TRBJ1-5, with D unclear. Germline V gene data show CDR1 as MNHEY and CDR2 as SMNVEV (reference sequence). The CDR3 is 18 amino acids. Trimming removed 1 base from V and 2 bases from J, with 18 bases in between. CDR3 DNA: TGTGCCAGCAGTTTATACCCCCTAAACAGTGGGGGCAATCAGCCCCAGCATTTT. Protein: CASSLYPLNSGGNQPQHF.

The chain uses TRBV28 and TRBJ1-1; D possibly corresponds to TRBD1 (5 bases). This CDR3 region has 14 residues. The V end lost 3 bases, the J end lost 7 bases, and 15 bases lay between the germline ends. Germline CDR1 MDHEN, CDR2 SYDVKM. CDR3 residues: CASSFTRWQGEAFF. The CDR3 DNA reads TGTGCCAGCAGTTTCACGCGCTGGCAGGGTGAAGCTTTCTTT.

This chain joins TRBV19 and TRBJ1-1; the match to TRBD1 covers 8 bases. V lost 5 bases and J lost 3; bases outside the gene matches: 23. The CDR3 consists of 20 residues. The V gene's germline CDR1 is LNHDA and CDR2 SQIVND (reference sequence). CDR3 sequence (DNA): TGTGCCAGTAGTCCGAGGCCCACCTTCTCAGGGGGCGGTGGGTACACTGAAGCTTTCTTT. This codes for CASSPRPTFSGGGGYTEAFF.

As concerns this clone: Mismatch with germline at one junction end may stem from a read error. This rearrangement joins TRBV7-7 to TRBJ2-5; 7 nucleotides align to TRBD2. The CDR3 consists of 15 residues. From germline, CDR1 is SSHAT and CDR2 FNYEAQ (reference sequence). The CDR3 loop is CASSLTVAGEETQYF. CDR3 DNA: TGTGCTAGCAGCTTAACGGTGGCGGGAGAAGAGACCCAGTACTTC.

The chain employs TRBV14 and TRBJ2-7, with unresolved D. Trimming stripped 7 bases from V and 2 bases from J, with 15 bases between. Germline CDR1 SGHDN, CDR2 FVKESK. This CDR3 region has 14 residues. CDR3 coding DNA: TGTGCCAGCAACTCAAAGGGCGCCACCTACGAGCAGTACTTC. This codes for CASNSKGATYEQYF.

The chain employs TRBV18 and TRBJ2-7, with 8 positions matching TRBD1. This CDR3 has 14 amino acids. The V segment lost 3 bases and the J segment 2 bases; nucleotides outside the gene matches: 3. CDR1 is KGHSH and CDR2 is LQKENI in the germline V gene. CDR3 DNA: TGTGCCAGCTCACCGGCAGGGGGCACCTACGAGCAGTACTTC. Translation: CASSPAGGTYEQYF.

This clone appeared a few times. The chain joins TRBV7-6 to TRBJ1-4, with D unclear. The CDR3 loop spans 17 amino acids. Germline V CDR1 and CDR2: SGHVS, FNYEAQ. Trimming removed 0 bases from V and 7 bases from J, with 18 bases in between. The CDR3 sequence is CASSLAEDIRGGEKLFF. In nucleotides, the CDR3 is TGTGCCAGCAGCTTAGCGGAAGACATCCGAGGTGGTGAAAAACTGTTTTTT.

This chain connects TRBV28 to TRBJ2-4; possibly TRBD1 or TRBD2 for D (5 bases each). This CDR3 has 18 amino acids. Trimming left V 3 bases short and J 0 bases short, with 18 bases between. CDR1 is MDHEN, CDR2 SYDVKM, per germline. CDR3 residues: CASSLVGTALLAKNIQYF. CDR3 coding DNA: TGTGCCAGCAGTTTGGTAGGGACGGCACTCCTAGCCAAAAACATTCAGTACTTC.

The count of this clone is one. This sequence joins TRBV14 and TRBJ2-3; the D is unclear. CDR1 is SGHDN and CDR2 is FVKESK in the germline V gene. V lost 4 bases and J lost 0, with 8 bases in between. The CDR3 contains 14 residues. In DNA, the CDR3 is TGTGCCAGCAGCCCCGGGCGGAGCACAGATACGCAGTATTTT. Residues: CASSPGRSTDTQYF.